This paragraph covers one T cell receptor beta chain sequence. The antigen remains unidentified. The data are from a study of cytomegalovirus exposure and HLA in healthy donors. Overall study: Roughly 89 million unique TCR sequences came from HLA-typed donors in an early release. General observations from the study: Across donors, most TCRs were seen rarely, yet some public ones were widespread. The study reported that TCR beta sequences accurately predicted HLA-A and HLA-B alleles in most subjects.

PCR used 60 Vbeta primers and 13 Jbeta primers. The repertoire was sequenced with immunoSEQ multiplex PCR; TCRdb's copy has only in-frame clones and lacks some. The data show about 160,000 clones, about 82% seen once. The length of the CDR3 is 16 residues. V shed 3 bases, J shed 0 bases, and the junction held 2 bases outside the gene matches. The germline gives CDR1 LNHNV, CDR2 YYDKDF (reference sequence). V usage is TRBV15 and J usage is TRBJ2-1; 10 nucleotides line up with TRBD1. Sequencing used PBMCs. The sequence was collected from a woman between 18 and 29 years old in good health and CMV-seronegative. DNA of the CDR3: TGTGCCACCAGCAGCCGGACAGGGGGCTCCTACAATGAGCAGTTCTTC. Translated: CATSSRTGGSYNEQFF.